One and the same sample provided the 9 T cell receptor beta chains below, sequenced in a study of shared clonotypes between healthy human individuals. Here immunoSEQ multiplex PCR was the method, and the copy in TCRdb shows in-frame clones only, minus some. The sample comprises about 2.4 million clones, 93% of which are singletons, and around 0.4% rests with the top ten. The sample taken for sequencing was naive CD4+ T cells from PBMCs. Subset meaning: CD45RA+ positively selected. The receptors were gathered from a man younger than 35 in good health. Some clones in this sample may be carry-over from other donors' samples.

The chain employs TRBV5-1 and TRBJ2-7, with D maybe TRBD2 (5 bases). The CDR3 has 13 residues. V was trimmed by 2 bases and J by 7 bases, leaving 13 bases between them. CDR1 and CDR2 (germline): SGHRS, YFSETQ. This CDR3 reads CASSFRRPTEQYF. DNA for the CDR3: TGCGCCAGCAGCTTCAGGAGGCCGACAGAGCAGTACTTC.

The CDR3 reads CASSYSGARRNEQYF. CDR3 nucleotide sequence: TGTGCCAGCAGTTACTCCGGTGCTAGAAGGAACGAGCAGTACTTC. This chain joins TRBV6-5 and TRBJ2-7; D gene unclear. This CDR3 region has 15 residues. Looked up from germline, CDR1 is MNHEY and CDR2 is SVGAGI. Trimming shortened V by 0 bases and J by 5 bases, and 14 bases separated the two germline ends.

The J gene is TRBJ1-5, the V gene TRBV6-1; TRBD1 matches at 8 bases. V shed 7 bases, J shed 6 bases, and the junction held 8 bases outside the gene matches. The CDR3 has 14 residues. Germline loops: CDR1 MNHNS, CDR2 SASEGT. CDR3 nucleotides: TGTGCCAGCATGAACCACAGGGGGGTTCAGCCCCAGCATTTT. Translation gives CASMNHRGVQPQHF.

The chain couples TRBV5-1 to TRBJ2-2; the match to TRBD2 covers 9 bases. CDR3 length: 14 residues. Germline CDR1 is SGHRS and CDR2 is YFSETQ. V lost 0 bases and J lost 6; bases outside the gene matches: 0. CDR3 nucleotides: TGCGCCAGCAGCTTGGGACTAGCGGCCGGGGAGCTGTTTTTT. This encodes CASSLGLAAGELFF. The complete variable domain, with remaining parts taken from reference TRBV5-1 and TRBJ2-2, reads KAGVTQTPRYLIKTRGQQVTLSCSPISGHRSVSWYQQTPGQGLQFLFEYFSETQRNKGNFPGRFSGRQFSNSRSEMNVSTLELGDSALYLCASSLGLAAGELFFGEGSRLTVL.

The chain uses TRBV15 and TRBJ1-3; perhaps TRBD1 as D (5 bases). The CDR3 consists of 13 residues. V lost 3 bases to trimming and J lost 5 bases, with 8 bases between them. Per germline, CDR1 LNHNV and CDR2 YYDKDF (reference sequence). The CDR3 sequence is CATSRDIRNTIYF. CDR3 coding DNA: TGTGCCACCAGCAGGGACATCCGAAACACCATATATTTT. Drawing the rest from reference TRBV15 and TRBJ1-3, the complete variable domain is DAMVIQNPRYQVTQFGKPVTLSCSQTLNHNVMYWYQQKSSQAPKLLFHYYDKDFNNEADTPDNFQSRRPNTSFCFLDIRSPGLGDTAMYLCATSRDIRNTIYFGEGSWLTVV.

The rearrangement joins TRBV27 to TRBJ1-5; 10 nucleotides line up with TRBD1. Trimming took 5 bases from V and 7 from J; bases not matched to a gene: 8. The CDR3 is 15 residues long. In germline, CDR1 is MNHEY, CDR2 SMNVEV (reference sequence). The CDR3 DNA reads TGTGCCAGCAGTCCCCGACAGGGGGCGCAACAGCCCCAGCATTTT. Translation gives CASSPRQGAQQPQHF.

This clone was seen a single time. The chain employs TRBV7-9 and TRBJ2-5; D is perhaps TRBD2 (6 bases). Deletions cut 2 bases from V and 5 bases from J, with 12 bases between. Germline V lookup: CDR1 SEHNR, CDR2 FQNEAQ (reference sequence). CDR3 length equals 14 residues. The CDR3 here is CASSLYPAGETQYF. CDR3 coding DNA: TGTGCCAGCAGCTTATATCCGGCGGGGGAGACCCAGTACTTC.

This clone was seen once. Distinct nucleotide sequences in the sample also encode this CDR3. V usage is TRBV29-1 and J usage is TRBJ2-7, with 9 bases fitting TRBD1. The CDR3 has 12 residues. Germline assignment: CDR1 SQVTM and CDR2 ANQGSEA. Trimming removed 4 bases from V and 5 bases from J; junction bases left unmatched: 3. CDR3 residues: CSVVTGGNEQYF. CDR3 bases: TGCAGCGTTGTGACAGGGGGGAACGAGCAGTACTTC.

This clone was found a few times. The chain has TRBV6-1 and TRBJ1-2, with D perhaps matching TRBD1 (5 bases). Trimming left V 4 bases short and J 6 bases short, with 12 bases between. The CDR3 runs 13 residues. The germline V gene has CDR1 MNHNS and CDR2 SASEGT. CDR3 bases: TGTGCCAGCAGTGTAAGACAGTGGAATGGCTACACCTTC. It translates to CASSVRQWNGYTF.